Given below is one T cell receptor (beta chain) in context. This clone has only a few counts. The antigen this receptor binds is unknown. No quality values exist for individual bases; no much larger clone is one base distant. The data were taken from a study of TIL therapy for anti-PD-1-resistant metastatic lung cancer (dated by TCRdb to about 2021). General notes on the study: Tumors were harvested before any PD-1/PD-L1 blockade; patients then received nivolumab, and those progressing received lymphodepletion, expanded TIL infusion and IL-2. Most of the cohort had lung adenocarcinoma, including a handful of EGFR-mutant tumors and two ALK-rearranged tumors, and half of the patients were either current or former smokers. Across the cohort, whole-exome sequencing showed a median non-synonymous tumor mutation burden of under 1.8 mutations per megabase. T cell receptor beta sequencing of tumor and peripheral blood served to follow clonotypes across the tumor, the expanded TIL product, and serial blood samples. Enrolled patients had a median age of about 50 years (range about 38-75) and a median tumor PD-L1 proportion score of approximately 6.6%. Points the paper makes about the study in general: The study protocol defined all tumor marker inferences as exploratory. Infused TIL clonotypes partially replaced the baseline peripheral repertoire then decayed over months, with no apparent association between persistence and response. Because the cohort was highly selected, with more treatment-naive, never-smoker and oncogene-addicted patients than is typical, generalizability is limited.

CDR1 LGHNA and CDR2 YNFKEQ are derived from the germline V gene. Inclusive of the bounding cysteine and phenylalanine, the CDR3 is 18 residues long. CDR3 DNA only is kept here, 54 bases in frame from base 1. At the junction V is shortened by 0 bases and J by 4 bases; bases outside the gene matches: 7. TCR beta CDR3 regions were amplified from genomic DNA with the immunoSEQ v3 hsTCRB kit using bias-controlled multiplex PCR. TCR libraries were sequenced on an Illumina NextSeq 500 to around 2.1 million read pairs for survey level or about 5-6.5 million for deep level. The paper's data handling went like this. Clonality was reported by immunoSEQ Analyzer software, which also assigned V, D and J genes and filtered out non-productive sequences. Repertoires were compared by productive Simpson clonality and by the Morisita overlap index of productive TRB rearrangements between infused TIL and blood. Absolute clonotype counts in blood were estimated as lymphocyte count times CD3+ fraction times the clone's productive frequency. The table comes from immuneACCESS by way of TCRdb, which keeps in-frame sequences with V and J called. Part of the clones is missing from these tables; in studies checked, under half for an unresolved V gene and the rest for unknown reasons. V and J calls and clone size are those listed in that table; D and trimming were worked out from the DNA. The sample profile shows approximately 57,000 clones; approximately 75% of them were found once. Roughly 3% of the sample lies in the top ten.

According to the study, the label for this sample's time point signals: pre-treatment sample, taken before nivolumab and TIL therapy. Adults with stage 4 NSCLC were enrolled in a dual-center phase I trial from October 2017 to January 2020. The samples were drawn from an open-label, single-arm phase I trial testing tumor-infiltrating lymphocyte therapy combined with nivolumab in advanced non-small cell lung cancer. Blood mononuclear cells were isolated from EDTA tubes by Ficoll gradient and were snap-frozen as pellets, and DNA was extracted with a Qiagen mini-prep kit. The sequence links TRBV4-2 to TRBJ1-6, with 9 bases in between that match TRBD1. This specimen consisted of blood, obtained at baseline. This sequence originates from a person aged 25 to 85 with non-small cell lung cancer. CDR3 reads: CASSQDWDREAYNSPLHF. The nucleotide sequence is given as TGTGCCAGCAGCCAAGATTGGGACAGGGAGGCGTATAATTCACCCCTCCACTTT.